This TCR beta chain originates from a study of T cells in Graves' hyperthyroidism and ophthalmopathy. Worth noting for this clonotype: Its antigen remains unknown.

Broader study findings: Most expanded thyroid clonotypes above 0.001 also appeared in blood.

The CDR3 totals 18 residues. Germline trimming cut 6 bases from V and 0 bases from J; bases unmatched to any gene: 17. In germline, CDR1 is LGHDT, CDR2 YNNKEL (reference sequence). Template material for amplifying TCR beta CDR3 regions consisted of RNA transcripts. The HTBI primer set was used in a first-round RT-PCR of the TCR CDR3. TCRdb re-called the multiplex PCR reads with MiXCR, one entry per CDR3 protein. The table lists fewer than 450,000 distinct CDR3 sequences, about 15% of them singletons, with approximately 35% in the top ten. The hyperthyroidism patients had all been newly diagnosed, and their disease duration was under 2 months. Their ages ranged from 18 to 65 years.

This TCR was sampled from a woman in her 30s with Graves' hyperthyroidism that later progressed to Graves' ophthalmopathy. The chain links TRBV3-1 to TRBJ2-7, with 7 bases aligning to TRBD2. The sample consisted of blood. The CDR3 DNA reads TGTGCCAGCAGAGCCGGGGGGTCTACCTACGAAAGCTCCTACGAGCAGTACTTC. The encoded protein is CASRAGGSTYESSYEQYF.